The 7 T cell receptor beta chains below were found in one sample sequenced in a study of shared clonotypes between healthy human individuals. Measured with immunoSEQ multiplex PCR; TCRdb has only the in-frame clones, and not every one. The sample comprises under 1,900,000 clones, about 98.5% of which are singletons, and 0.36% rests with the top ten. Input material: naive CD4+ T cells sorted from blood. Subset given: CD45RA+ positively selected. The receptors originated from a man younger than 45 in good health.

The CDR3 region has the DNA TGCAGCGTTGAGGGGGCTAGCTGGTACTCCTACAATGAGCAGTTCTTC. Translation gives CSVEGASWYSYNEQFF. The chain carries TRBV29-1 and TRBJ2-1; a possible D gene is TRBD1 (6 bases). The germline V and J ends were trimmed by 3 bases and 0 bases, with 15 bases remaining between them. The germline V gene encodes CDR1 SQVTM and CDR2 ANQGSEA. There are 16 residues in the CDR3.

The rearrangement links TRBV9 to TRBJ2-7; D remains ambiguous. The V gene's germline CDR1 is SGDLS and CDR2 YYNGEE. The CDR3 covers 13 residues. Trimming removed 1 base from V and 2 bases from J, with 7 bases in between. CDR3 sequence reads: CASSVSPAYEQYF. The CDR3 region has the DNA TGTGCCAGCAGCGTAAGCCCGGCCTACGAGCAGTACTTC.

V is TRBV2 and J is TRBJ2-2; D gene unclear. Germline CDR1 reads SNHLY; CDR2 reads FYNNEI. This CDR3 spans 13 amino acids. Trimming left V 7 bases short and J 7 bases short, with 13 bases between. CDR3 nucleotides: TGTGCCAGCATTCAGGAGATGGTCGGGGAGCTGTTTTTT. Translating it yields CASIQEMVGELFF.

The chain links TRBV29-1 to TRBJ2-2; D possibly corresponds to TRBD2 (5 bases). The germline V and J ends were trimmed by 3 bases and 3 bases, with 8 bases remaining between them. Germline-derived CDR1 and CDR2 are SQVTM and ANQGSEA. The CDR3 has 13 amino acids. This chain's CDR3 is CSVDKGDTGELFF. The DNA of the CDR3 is TGCAGCGTTGATAAGGGAGACACCGGGGAGCTGTTTTTT.

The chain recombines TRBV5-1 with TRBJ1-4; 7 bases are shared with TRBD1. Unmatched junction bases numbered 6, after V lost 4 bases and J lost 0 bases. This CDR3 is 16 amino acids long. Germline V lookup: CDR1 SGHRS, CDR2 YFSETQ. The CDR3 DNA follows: TGCGCCAGCAGCCGCTGGGACAGACCAACTAATGAAAAACTGTTTTTT. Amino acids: CASSRWDRPTNEKLFF. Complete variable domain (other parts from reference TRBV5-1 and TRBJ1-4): KAGVTQTPRYLIKTRGQQVTLSCSPISGHRSVSWYQQTPGQGLQFLFEYFSETQRNKGNFPGRFSGRQFSNSRSEMNVSTLELGDSALYLCASSRWDRPTNEKLFFGSGTQLSVL.

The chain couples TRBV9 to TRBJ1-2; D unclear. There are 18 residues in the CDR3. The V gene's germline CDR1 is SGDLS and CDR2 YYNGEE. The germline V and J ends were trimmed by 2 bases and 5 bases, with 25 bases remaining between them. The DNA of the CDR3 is TGTGCCAGCAGCGTGGGAACGAATACGCGTCTCTCCCCTTATGGCTACACCTTC. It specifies CASSVGTNTRLSPYGYTF.

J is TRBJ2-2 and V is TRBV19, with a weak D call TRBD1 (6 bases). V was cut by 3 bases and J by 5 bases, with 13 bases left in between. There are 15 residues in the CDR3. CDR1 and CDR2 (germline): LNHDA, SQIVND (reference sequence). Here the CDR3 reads CASSITGWRTGELFF. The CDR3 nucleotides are TGTGCCAGTAGTATCACAGGGTGGAGGACCGGGGAGCTGTTTTTT.